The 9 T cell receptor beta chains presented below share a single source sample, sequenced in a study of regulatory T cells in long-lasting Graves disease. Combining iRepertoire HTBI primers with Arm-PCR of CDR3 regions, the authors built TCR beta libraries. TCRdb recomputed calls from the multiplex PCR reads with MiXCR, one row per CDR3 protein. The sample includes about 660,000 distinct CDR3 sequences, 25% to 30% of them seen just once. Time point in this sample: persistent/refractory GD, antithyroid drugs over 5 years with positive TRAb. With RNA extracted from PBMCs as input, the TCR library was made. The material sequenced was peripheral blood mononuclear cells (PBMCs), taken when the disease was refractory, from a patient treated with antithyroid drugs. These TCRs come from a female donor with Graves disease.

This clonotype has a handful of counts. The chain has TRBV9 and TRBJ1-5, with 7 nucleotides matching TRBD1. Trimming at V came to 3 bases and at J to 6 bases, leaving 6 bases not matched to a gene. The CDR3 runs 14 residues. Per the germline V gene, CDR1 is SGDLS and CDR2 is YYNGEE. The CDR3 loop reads CASSETGQAQPQHF. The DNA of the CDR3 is TGTGCCAGCAGCGAAACTGGACAGGCTCAGCCCCAGCATTTT. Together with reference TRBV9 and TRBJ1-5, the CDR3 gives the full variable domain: DSGVTQTPKHLITATGQRVTLRCSPRSGDLSVYWYQQSLDQGLQFLIQYYNGEERAKGNILERFSAQQFPDLHSELNLSSLELGDSALYFCASSETGQAQPQHFGDGTRLSIL.

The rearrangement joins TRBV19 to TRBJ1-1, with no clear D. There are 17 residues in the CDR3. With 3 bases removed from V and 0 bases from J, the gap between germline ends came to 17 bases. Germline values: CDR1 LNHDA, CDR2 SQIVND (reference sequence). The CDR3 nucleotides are TGTGCCAGTAGTATTTTGGGCGATTGGCAGATGAACACTGAAGCTTTCTTT. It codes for CASSILGDWQMNTEAFF.

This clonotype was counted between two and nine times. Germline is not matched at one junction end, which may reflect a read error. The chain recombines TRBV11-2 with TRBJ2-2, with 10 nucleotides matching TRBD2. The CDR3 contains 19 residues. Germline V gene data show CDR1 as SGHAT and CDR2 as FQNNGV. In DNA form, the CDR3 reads TGTGCCGGCAGCTTAGATCGGCTAGCGGGAGCCCCGAGGACCGGGGAGCTGTTTTTT. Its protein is CAGSLDRLAGAPRTGELFF.

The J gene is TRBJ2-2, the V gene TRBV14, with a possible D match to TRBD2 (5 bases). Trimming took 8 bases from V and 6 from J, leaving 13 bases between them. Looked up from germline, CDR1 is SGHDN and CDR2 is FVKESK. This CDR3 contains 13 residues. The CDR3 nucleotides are TGTGCCAGCGGAGGAGCGGTCCCCGGGGAGCTGTTTTTT. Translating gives CASGGAVPGELFF.

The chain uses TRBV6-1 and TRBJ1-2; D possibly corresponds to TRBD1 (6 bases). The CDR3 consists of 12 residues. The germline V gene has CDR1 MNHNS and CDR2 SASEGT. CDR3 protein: CVSRSGARGYTF. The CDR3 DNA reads TGTGTCTCCCGGTCGGGGGCGCGGGGCTACACCTTC.

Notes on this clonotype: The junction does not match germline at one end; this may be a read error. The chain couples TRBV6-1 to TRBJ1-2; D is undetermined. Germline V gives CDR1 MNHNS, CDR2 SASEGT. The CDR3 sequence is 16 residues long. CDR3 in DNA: TGTGCCAGCAGTGCGTTTTCGTTGAGGGCGGACTATGGCCACACCTTC. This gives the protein CASSAFSLRADYGHTF.

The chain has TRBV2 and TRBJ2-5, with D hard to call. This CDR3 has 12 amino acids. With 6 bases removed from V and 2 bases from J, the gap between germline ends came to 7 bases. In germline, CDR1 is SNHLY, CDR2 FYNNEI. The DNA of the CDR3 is TGTGCCAGCAGGGCAGATCAAGAGACCCAGTACTTC. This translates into CASRADQETQYF.

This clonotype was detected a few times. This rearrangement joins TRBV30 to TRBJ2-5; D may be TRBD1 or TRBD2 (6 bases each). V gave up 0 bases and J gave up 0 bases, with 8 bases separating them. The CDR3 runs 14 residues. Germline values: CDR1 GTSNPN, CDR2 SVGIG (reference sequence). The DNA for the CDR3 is TGTGCCTGGAGTGTAGGGGGGTACCAAGAGACCCAGTACTTC. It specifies CAWSVGGYQETQYF.

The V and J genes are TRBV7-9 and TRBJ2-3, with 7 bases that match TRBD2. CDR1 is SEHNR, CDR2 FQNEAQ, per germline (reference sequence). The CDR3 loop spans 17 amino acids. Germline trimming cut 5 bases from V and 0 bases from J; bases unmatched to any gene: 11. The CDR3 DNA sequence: TGTGCCAGCAGCGTATACCGGGACTACCCTAGCACAGATACGCAGTATTTT. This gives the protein CASSVYRDYPSTDTQYF.